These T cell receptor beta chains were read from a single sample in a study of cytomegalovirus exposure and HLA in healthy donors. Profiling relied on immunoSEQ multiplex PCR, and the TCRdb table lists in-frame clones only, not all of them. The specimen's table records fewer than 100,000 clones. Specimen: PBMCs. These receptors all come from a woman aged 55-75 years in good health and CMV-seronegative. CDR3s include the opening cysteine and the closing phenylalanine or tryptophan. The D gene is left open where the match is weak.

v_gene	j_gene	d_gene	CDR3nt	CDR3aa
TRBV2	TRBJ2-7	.	TGTGCCAGCAGTGATTCGGGGAACTCCTACGAGCAGTACTTC	CASSDSGNSYEQYF
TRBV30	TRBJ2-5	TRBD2	TGTGCCTGGACGGCTAGCGGCCAGACCCAGTACTTC	CAWTASGQTQYF
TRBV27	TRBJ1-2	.	TGTGCCAGCAGCAAAGAATCGGGGGATGGCTACACCTTC	CASSKESGDGYTF
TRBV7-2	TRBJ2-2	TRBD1	TGTGCCAGCAGCTTGACACAGGGGACCGGGGAGCTGTTTTTT	CASSLTQGTGELFF
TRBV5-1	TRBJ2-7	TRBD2	TGCGCCAGCAGCCCACTAGCGGGCGGCGACGAGCAGTACTTC	CASSPLAGGDEQYF
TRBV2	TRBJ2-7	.	TGTGCCAGCAGTGCAAGGAGCCTAGCGAGACCCTACGAGCAGTACTTC	CASSARSLARPYEQYF
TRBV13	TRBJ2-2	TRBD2	TGTGCCAGCAGGAGGACTAGTTCCGGGGAGCTGTTTTTT	CASRRTSSGELFF
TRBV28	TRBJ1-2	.	TGTGCCAGCAGTTTAACCCGGCCGGCGACTAGGGATGGCTACACCTTC	CASSLTRPATRDGYTF
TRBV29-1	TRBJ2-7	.	TGCAGCGTGTCCTTGGAGGGCTATGGCTCCTACGAGCAGTACTTC	CSVSLEGYGSYEQYF
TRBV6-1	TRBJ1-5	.	TGTGCCAGCAGTGAAATCCTGGGGGCCAGCAATCAGCCCCAGCATTTT	CASSEILGASNQPQHF
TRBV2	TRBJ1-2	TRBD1	TGTGCCACCGAGACAGGGTTGTATGGCTACACCTTC	CATETGLYGYTF
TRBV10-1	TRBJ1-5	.	TGCGCCAGCTCGAGGGATAGCAATCAGCCCCAGCATTTT	CASSRDSNQPQHF
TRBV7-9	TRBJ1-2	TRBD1	TGTGCCAGCAGCCCAACACAGGGGGTCTGGCGGGGCTACACCTTC	CASSPTQGVWRGYTF
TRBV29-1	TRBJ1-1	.	TGCAGCGTTGACAGGGGGAACACTGAAGCTTTCTTT	CSVDRGNTEAFF
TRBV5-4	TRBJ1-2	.	TGTGCCAGTCAGGAAGGGGTCGGATCAGGCTATGGCTACACCTTC	CASQEGVGSGYGYTF